These 2 T cell receptor beta chains originate from one sample sequenced in a study of T-cell reconstitution after alpha-beta-depleted transplantation in children. Using unique molecular identifiers, the investigators prepared the TCRbeta library. TCRdb recomputed calls from the PCR reads with MiXCR, one row per CDR3 protein. The repertoire includes about 500,000 distinct CDR3 sequences, around a third of them detected once, and around 2.5% sits in the top ten. Sequences were derived from PBMCs from the stem cell graft donor, sampled from the stem cell graft. The receptors were gathered from a human donor who donated a stem cell graft to a child with aplastic anemia.

This clonotype has only a few counts. The chain couples TRBV6-1 to TRBJ2-5, with 12 bases lining up with TRBD2. The CDR3 consists of 14 residues. The V segment lost 6 bases and the J segment 5 bases; nucleotides outside the gene matches: 4. The germline V gene has CDR1 MNHNS and CDR2 SASEGT. CDR3 in DNA: TGTGCCAGCAGGGTGACTAGCGGGAGCGAGACCCAGTACTTC. Its protein product is CASRVTSGSETQYF.

The J gene is TRBJ1-5, the V gene TRBV12-3 or TRBV12-4; D unresolved. V gave up 3 bases and J gave up 7 bases, with 7 bases separating them. This CDR3 region has 12 residues. The CDR3, as DNA: TGTGCCAGCAGTTTTGATATACAGCCCCAGCATTTT. Amino acid sequence: CASSFDIQPQHF.